This TCR beta chain was identified in a study of identical twins. Healthy Caucasians provided all donations. TCRdb ran MiXCR on the 5' RACE reads and lists one entry per CDR3 protein. The sample lists some 500,000 distinct CDR3 sequences, around 20% occurring once. The same data also contributed to another study, on T cells expressing NK-cell markers. That paper adds: The TCR beta repertoires were obtained from sorted CD3+CD56+NKG2C+, CD3+CD56+NKG2C- and CD3+CD56-NKG2C+ T cells. These clonotypes, the leaders elsewhere, also led the CD3+CD56-NKG2C+ fraction in four donors. Clones of NKG2C+ T cells that had expanded were of unclear HCMV specificity.

Sample: CD4+ T cells sorted from blood. This clonotype was sampled from a woman between 18 and 29 years old in good health.

This chain's CDR3 is CASIRGQGGSPLHF. DNA for the CDR3: TGTGCCAGCATAAGGGGACAGGGGGGTTCACCCCTCCACTTT. The genes are TRBV6-1 and TRBJ1-6; TRBD1 aligns across 11 bases. The germline CDR1 and CDR2 sequences are MNHNS and SASEGT. CDR3 length equals 14 residues. V trimming: 7 bases; J trimming: 9 bases; junction bases outside the gene matches: 5.